A single sample gave rise to the 6 T cell receptor beta chains below, sequenced in a study of response to subunit inactivated influenza vaccine. TCRdb recomputed calls from the RT-PCR reads with MiXCR, one row per CDR3 protein. The sample has approximately 520,000 distinct CDR3 sequences; 15% to 20% are singletons. The starting material was CD4+ T cells sorted from PBMCs, obtained about 24 months after vaccination. These receptors all come from a man aged 50-75 years who received an inactivated influenza vaccine.

V usage is TRBV15 and J usage is TRBJ2-3; 14 bases align to TRBD2. The CDR3 runs to 20 residues. CDR1 is LNHNV and CDR2 is YYDKDF in the germline V gene (reference sequence). After removal of 1 base from V and 1 base from J, the junction contained 10 bases not matched to a gene. The CDR3 DNA is TGTGCCACCAGCAGAGCACCGGGACTAGCGGGAGACCTCCGCACAGATACGCAGTATTTT. Translated: CATSRAPGLAGDLRTDTQYF.

The chain uses TRBV20-1 and TRBJ2-5; the match to TRBD2 covers 8 bases. Germline loops: CDR1 DFQATT, CDR2 SNEGSKA (reference sequence). The CDR3 is 13 amino acids. Trimming took 5 bases from V and 4 from J; bases not matched to a gene: 6. The CDR3 here is CSAPGTRVETQYF. The CDR3 nucleotides read TGCAGTGCTCCCGGGACTAGGGTAGAGACCCAGTACTTC.

The chain couples TRBV18 to TRBJ2-1; unclear D gene. Germline V lookup: CDR1 KGHSH, CDR2 LQKENI. The CDR3 loop spans 16 amino acids. V was cut by 6 bases and J by 5 bases, with 20 bases left in between. CDR3 protein: CASSLSLTDAHNEQFF. CDR3 coding DNA: TGTGCCAGCTCTCTAAGTTTGACCGACGCTCACAATGAGCAGTTCTTC.

The sample holds a few counts of this clonotype. The genes are TRBV20-1 and TRBJ2-7, with D possibly being TRBD2 (6 bases). The CDR3 has 15 residues. V was clipped by 0 bases and J by 6 bases, with 18 bases between them. The germline V gene has CDR1 DFQATT and CDR2 SNEGSKA (reference sequence). For the CDR3, the DNA is TGCAGTGCTAGAGATCTGCGCGGGACCGTTTCCGAGCAGTACTTC. This gives the protein CSARDLRGTVSEQYF.

This clonotype was found a few times. The J gene is TRBJ2-7, the V gene TRBV29-1; the D is unclear. CDR3 size: 13 residues. V lost 6 bases to trimming and J lost 2 bases, with 14 bases between them. CDR1 and CDR2 (germline): SQVTM, ANQGSEA. The CDR3 reads CSVGGRLTYEQYF. Here the CDR3 DNA reads TGCAGCGTGGGTGGGCGGCTCACCTACGAGCAGTACTTC.

This chain connects TRBV6-2 or TRBV6-3 to TRBJ2-2; 7 positions agree with TRBD1. J gave up 3 bases and V 8 bases, and 9 bases lay outside the gene matches. CDR1 MNHEY and CDR2 SVGEGT come from the germline V gene. CDR3 length equals 15 residues. The CDR3, as DNA: TGTGCCAGCCGCCGGGACAGCAAGTACACCGGGGAGCTGTTTTTT. The encoded protein is CASRRDSKYTGELFF.